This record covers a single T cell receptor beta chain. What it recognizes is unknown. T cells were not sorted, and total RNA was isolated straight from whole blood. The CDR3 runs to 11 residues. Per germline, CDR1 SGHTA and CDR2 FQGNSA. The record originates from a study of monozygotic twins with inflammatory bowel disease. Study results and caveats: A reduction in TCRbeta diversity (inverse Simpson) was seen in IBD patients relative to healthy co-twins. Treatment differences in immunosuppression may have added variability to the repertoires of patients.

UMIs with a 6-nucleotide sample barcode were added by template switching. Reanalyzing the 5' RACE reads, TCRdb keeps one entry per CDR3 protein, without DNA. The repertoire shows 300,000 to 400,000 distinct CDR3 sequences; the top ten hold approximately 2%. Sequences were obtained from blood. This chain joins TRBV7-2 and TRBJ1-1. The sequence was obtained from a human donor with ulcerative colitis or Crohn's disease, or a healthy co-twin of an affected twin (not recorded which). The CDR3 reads CASSLATEAFF.